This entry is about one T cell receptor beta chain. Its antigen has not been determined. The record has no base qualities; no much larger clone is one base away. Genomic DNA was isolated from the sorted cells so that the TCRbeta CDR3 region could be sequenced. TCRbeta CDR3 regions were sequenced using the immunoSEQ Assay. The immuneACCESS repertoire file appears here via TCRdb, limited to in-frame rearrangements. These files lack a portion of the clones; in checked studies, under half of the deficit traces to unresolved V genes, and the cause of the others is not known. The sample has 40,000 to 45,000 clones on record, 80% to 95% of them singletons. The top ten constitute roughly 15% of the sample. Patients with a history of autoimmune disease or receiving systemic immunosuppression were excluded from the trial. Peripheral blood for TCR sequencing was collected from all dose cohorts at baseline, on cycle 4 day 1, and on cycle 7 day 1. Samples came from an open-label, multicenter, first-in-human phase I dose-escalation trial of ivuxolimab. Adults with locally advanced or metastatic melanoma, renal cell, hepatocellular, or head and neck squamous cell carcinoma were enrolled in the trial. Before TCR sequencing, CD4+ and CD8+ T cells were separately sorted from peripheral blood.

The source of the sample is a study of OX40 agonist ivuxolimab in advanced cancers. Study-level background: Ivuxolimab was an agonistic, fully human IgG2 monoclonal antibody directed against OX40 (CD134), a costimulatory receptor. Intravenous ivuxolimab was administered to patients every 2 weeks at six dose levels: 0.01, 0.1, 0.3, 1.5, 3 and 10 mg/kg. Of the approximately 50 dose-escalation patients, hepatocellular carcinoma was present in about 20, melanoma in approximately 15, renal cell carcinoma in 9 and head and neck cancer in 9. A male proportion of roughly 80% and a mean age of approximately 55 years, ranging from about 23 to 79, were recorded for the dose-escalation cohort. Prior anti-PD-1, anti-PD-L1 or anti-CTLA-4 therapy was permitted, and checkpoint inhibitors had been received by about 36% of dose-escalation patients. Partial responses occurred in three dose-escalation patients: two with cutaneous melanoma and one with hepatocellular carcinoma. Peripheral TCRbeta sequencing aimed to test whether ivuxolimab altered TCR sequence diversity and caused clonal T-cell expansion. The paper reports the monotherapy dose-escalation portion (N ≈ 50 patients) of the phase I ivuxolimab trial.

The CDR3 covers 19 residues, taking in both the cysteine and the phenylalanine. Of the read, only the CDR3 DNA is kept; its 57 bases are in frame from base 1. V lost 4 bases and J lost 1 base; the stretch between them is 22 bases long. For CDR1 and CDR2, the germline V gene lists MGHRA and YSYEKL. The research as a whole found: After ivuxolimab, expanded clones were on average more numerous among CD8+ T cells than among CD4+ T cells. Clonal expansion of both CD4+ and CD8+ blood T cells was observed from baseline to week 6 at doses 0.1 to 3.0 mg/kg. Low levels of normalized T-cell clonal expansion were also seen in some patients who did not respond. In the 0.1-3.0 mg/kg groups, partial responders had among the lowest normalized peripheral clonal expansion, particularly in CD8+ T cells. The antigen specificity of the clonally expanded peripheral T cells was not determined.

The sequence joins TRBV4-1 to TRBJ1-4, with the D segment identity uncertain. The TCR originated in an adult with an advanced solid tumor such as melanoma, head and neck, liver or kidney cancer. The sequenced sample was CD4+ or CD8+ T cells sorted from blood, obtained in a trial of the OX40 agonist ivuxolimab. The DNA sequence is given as TGCGCCAGCAGCCTCGTTGCGGACCGACCTGATTTAACTAATGAAAAACTGTTTTTT. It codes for CASSLVADRPDLTNEKLFF.